Given below is one TCR beta chain in context. As yet, its antigen is unknown. CDR1 LNHDA and CDR2 SQIVND come from the germline V gene (reference sequence). V gave up 2 bases and J gave up 7 bases, with 8 bases separating them. This CDR3 contains 13 residues. Only in-frame clones appear in the TCRdb table, and some are missing; sequencing was by immunoSEQ multiplex PCR. The table has around 2,000,000 clones, 85% to 95% seen once; the top ten hold 0.1% to 0.15%. The record originates from a study of shared clonotypes between healthy human individuals. Overall study results and limits: Clonotypes which were not shared had lower generation probabilities than clonotypes that all four donors shared.

The material sequenced was naive CD4+ T cells sorted from blood. Stated subset: CD45RA+ positively selected. The sequence was collected from a man younger than 35 in good health. The rearrangement links TRBV19 to TRBJ1-4; TRBD1 is a possible D gene (5 bases). CDR3 loop: CASSIQGTEKLFF. CDR3 nucleotides: TGTGCCAGTAGTATACAGGGCACTGAAAAACTGTTTTTT.